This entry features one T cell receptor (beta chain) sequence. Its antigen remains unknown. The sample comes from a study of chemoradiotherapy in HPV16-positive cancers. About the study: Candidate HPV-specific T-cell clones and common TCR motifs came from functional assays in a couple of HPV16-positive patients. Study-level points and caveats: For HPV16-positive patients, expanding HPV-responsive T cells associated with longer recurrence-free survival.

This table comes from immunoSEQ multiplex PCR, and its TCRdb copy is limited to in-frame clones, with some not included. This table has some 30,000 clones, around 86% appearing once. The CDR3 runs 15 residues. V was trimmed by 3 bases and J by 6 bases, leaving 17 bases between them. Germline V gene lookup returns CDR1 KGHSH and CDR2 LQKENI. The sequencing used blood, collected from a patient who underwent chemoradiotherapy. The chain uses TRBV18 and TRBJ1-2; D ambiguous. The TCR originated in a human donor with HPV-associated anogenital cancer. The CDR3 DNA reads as TGTGCCAGCTCACCTACTACTCCTGGGCTGGATGGCTACACCTTC. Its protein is CASSPTTPGLDGYTF.